This TCR beta chain originates from a study of T cells in Graves' hyperthyroidism and ophthalmopathy. For the study at large: Peripheral blood specimens were obtained at initial diagnosis, prior to any treatment.

The V and J ends lost 3 bases and 9 bases respectively, with 12 bases between them. This CDR3 is 13 amino acids long. This clonotype was found a few times. From RNA transcripts, TCR beta CDR3 regions were amplified. During a first-round RT-PCR of the TCR CDR3, the HTBI primer set was used. One entry per CDR3 protein results from TCRdb running MiXCR on the multiplex PCR reads. The top ten clones hold 7% to 10% of a sample with about 840,000 distinct CDR3 sequences, roughly 40% of them seen once. The sequence derives from a man aged 18 to 35 with Graves' hyperthyroidism. V and J are TRBV6-7 and TRBJ1-5, with D possibly matching TRBD1 (6 bases). TRBV6-7 is designated an ORF whose function remains uncertain. Sequencing was performed on blood. The CDR3 DNA follows: TGTGCCAGCAGTTATGGTGGGGGCACGCCCCAGCATTTT. It translates to CASSYGGGTPQHF.